What follows are 20 T cell receptor beta chains derived from one specimen sequenced in a study of control samples from healthy donors and cancer patients. Method: immunoSEQ multiplex PCR; TCRdb's copy keeps in-frame clones and lacks some. The sample has 98,000 or so clones, about 79% seen once; the top ten hold roughly 10%. Material: blood. The receptors were gathered from a woman under 40 in good health.

The CDR3 DNA sequence: TGTGCCAGCACCGAGGGGACTAGCTACAATGAGCAGTTCTTC. It yields the protein CASTEGTSYNEQFF. J is TRBJ2-1 and V is TRBV7-2; TRBD2 matches 8 bases. The CDR3 consists of 14 residues. Per the germline V gene, CDR1 is SGHTA and CDR2 is FQGNSA. With V trimmed by 7 bases and J by 3 bases, 5 bases remained unmatched.

This chain connects TRBV3-1 (or the pseudogene TRBV3-2) to TRBJ1-6; D is undetermined. This CDR3 has 12 amino acids. Germline CDR1 reads LGHDT; CDR2 reads YNNKEL (reference sequence). V lost 2 bases and J 7 bases, leaving 3 bases between the germline ends. The DNA of the CDR3 is TGTGCCAGCAGCCAAAGCAATTCACCCCTCCACTTT. Protein product: CASSQSNSPLHF.

The chain is built from TRBV14 and TRBJ2-7, with D unclear. The CDR3 is 14 amino acids. CDR1 and CDR2 (germline): SGHDN, FVKESK. Trimming took 0 bases from V and 0 from J, leaving 6 bases between them. In DNA form, the CDR3 reads TGTGCCAGCAGCCAAGAGACATCCTCCTACGAGCAGTACTTC. As protein: CASSQETSSYEQYF.

This clone was seen only once. J is TRBJ2-7 and V is TRBV19, with D perhaps TRBD1 or TRBD2 (5 bases each). With 5 bases removed from V and 2 bases from J, the gap between germline ends came to 13 bases. The CDR3 covers 14 residues. The germline V gene encodes CDR1 LNHDA and CDR2 SQIVND (reference sequence). The CDR3 sequence: CASSPGRNAYEQYF. DNA of the CDR3: TGTGCCAGTAGTCCGGGACGGAACGCCTACGAGCAGTACTTC.

The chain joins TRBV5-1 to TRBJ2-2, with 7 bases aligning to TRBD2. V was pared by 5 bases and J by 6 bases, with 10 bases of the junction left unmatched. The CDR3 runs 15 residues. Per the germline V gene, CDR1 is SGHRS and CDR2 is YFSETQ. CDR3 in amino acids: CASRGGGEFSGELFF. For the CDR3, the DNA is TGCGCCAGCAGAGGTGGGGGGGAGTTCTCCGGGGAGCTGTTTTTT.

CDR3 residues: CAWTRARYNEQFF. Written as DNA, the CDR3 is TGTGCCTGGACCAGGGCGAGATACAATGAGCAGTTCTTC. This chain connects TRBV30 to TRBJ2-1; tentatively, D is TRBD1 (5 bases). Germline CDR1 GTSNPN, CDR2 SVGIG (reference sequence). V shed 4 bases and J shed 4 bases, with 11 bases lying between them. The length of the CDR3 is 13 residues.

The V gene is TRBV19, the J gene TRBJ1-5, with D uncertain. The CDR3 extends over 16 amino acids. The germline CDR1 and CDR2 sequences are LNHDA and SQIVND (reference sequence). V lost 6 bases, J lost 0 bases, and 15 bases lay in between. CDR3 sequence: CASRIQYSYSNQPQHF. The CDR3 nucleotides are TGTGCCAGTAGGATCCAATATTCTTATAGCAATCAGCCCCAGCATTTT.

The chain has TRBV7-8 and TRBJ1-6, with 7 bases lining up with TRBD1. The CDR3 extends over 16 amino acids. Looked up from germline, CDR1 is SGHVS and CDR2 is FQNEAQ. The J segment lost 10 bases and the V segment lost 3 bases, leaving 12 bases of the junction unmatched. The CDR3 nucleotides are TGTGCCAGCAGCTTCCAAGGGGGCGCACGGAGATCACCCCTCCACTTT. Protein sequence: CASSFQGGARRSPLHF.

J is TRBJ2-1 and V is TRBV7-2; a possible D gene is TRBD1 (5 bases). The V and J ends lost 1 base and 8 bases respectively, with 12 bases between them. CDR3 length equals 14 residues. Germline CDR1 is SGHTA and CDR2 is FQGNSA. The chain's CDR3 is CASSLVAGPHEQFF. CDR3 DNA: TGTGCCAGCAGCTTAGTTGCAGGGCCTCATGAGCAGTTCTTC.

This chain connects TRBV5-5 to TRBJ2-2; 10 positions match TRBD2. Germline CDR1 reads SGHKS; CDR2 reads YYEKEE (reference sequence). This CDR3 contains 16 residues. Trimming took 4 bases from V and 0 from J; bases not matched to a gene: 3. The CDR3 loop reads CASSPTSGANTGELFF. The CDR3 DNA reads TGTGCCAGCAGCCCTACTAGCGGGGCGAACACCGGGGAGCTGTTTTTT. The full variable domain, rest sourced from reference TRBV5-5 and TRBJ2-2, is DAGVTQSPTHLIKTRGQQVTLRCSPISGHKSVSWYQQVLGQGPQFIFQYYEKEERGRGNFPDRFSARQFPNYSSELNVNALLLGDSALYLCASSPTSGANTGELFFGEGSRLTVL.

To note about this clone: The same CDR3 is also encoded by other DNA sequences in this sample. V gene TRBV27 combines with J gene TRBJ2-7, with D possibly TRBD1 on 5 matching bases. CDR1 is MNHEY, CDR2 SMNVEV, per germline (reference sequence). The length of the CDR3 is 14 residues. Trimming cost V 0 bases and J 1 base, with 7 bases left between them. The CDR3 DNA is TGTGCCAGCAGTTTATCTAGGGGATCCTACGAGCAGTACTTC. Amino acids: CASSLSRGSYEQYF.

The chain employs TRBV6-6 and TRBJ2-1; 9 bases are a match to TRBD2. This CDR3 spans 13 amino acids. J was trimmed by 9 bases and V by 8 bases; bases with no gene match: 8. The germline gives CDR1 MNHNY, CDR2 SVGAGI (reference sequence). CDR3 DNA: TGTGCCAGCGAGCGGGGGGCCGGGTTTGAGCAGTTCTTC. Protein sequence: CASERGAGFEQFF.

J is TRBJ2-3 and V is TRBV5-1; a weak D match, TRBD2 (5 bases). Trimming removed 1 base at V and 0 bases at J, with 9 bases between. The CDR3 is 15 residues long. The germline V gene encodes CDR1 SGHRS and CDR2 YFSETQ. CDR3 nucleotide sequence: TGCGCCAGCAGCTTGTCCGGGAAAAGCACAGATACGCAGTATTTT. Amino acids: CASSLSGKSTDTQYF.

This clone has more than one count but fewer than ten. This chain links TRBV19 with TRBJ1-1, with D possibly being TRBD1 (5 bases). The germline V gene encodes CDR1 LNHDA and CDR2 SQIVND (reference sequence). The V gene lost 5 bases and the J gene lost 3 bases, with 7 bases spanning the gap. The CDR3 totals 12 residues. CDR3 loop: CASSGGYTEAFF. The DNA for the CDR3 is TGTGCCAGTAGTGGGGGTTACACTGAAGCTTTCTTT.

V and J are TRBV7-2 and TRBJ1-5; no reliable D call. Trimming took off 0 bases at V and 4 bases at J, with 4 bases between the two ends. The CDR3 length is 13 residues. Germline V lookup: CDR1 SGHTA, CDR2 FQGNSA. The chain's CDR3 is CASSLANNQPQHF. CDR3 coding DNA: TGTGCCAGCAGCTTAGCCAATAATCAGCCCCAGCATTTT. The full variable domain, its missing parts supplied by reference TRBV7-2 and TRBJ1-5, is GAGVSQSPSNKVTEKGKDVELRCDPISGHTALYWYRQSLGQGLEFLIYFQGNSAPDKSGLPSDRFSAERTGGSVSTLTIQRTQQEDSAVYLCASSLANNQPQHFGDGTRLSIL.

CDR3 sequence: CASKRLQGSVLTF. Written as DNA, the CDR3 is TGTGCCAGCAAACGTCTACAGGGAAGCGTCCTGACTTTC. V gene TRBV6-6 combines with J gene TRBJ2-6; TRBD1 is a possible D gene (6 bases). CDR3 length equals 13 residues. Looked up from germline, CDR1 is MNHNY and CDR2 is SVGAGI (reference sequence). Trimming stripped 7 bases from V and 12 bases from J, with 16 bases between.

V is TRBV11-3 and J is TRBJ2-4, with D maybe TRBD1 (6 bases). This CDR3 is 12 amino acids long. Germline V lookup: CDR1 SGHNT, CDR2 YENEEA. Trimming shortened V by 8 bases and J by 5 bases, and 10 bases separated the two germline ends. This chain's CDR3 is CASSGAENIQYF. Here the CDR3 DNA reads TGTGCCAGCTCAGGGGCGGAAAACATTCAGTACTTC.

In this sample, this clone turned up a few times. This chain links TRBV4-3 with TRBJ2-6, with a tentative D call TRBD2 (5 bases). The CDR3 runs 17 residues. The V end was cut by 0 bases, the J end by 0 bases, with 9 bases between. Looked up from germline, CDR1 is LGHNA and CDR2 is YSLEER. CDR3 DNA: TGCGCCAGCAGCCAAGAGGACGAGGGCTCTGGGGCCAACGTCCTGACTTTC. The encoded protein is CASSQEDEGSGANVLTF.

The J gene is TRBJ2-1, the V gene TRBV29-1, with D tentatively TRBD1 or TRBD2 (5 bases each). This CDR3 has 14 residues. Germline lookup yields CDR1 SQVTM and CDR2 ANQGSEA. Trimming cost V 5 bases and J 3 bases, with 14 bases left between them. The CDR3 spells CSVSRGTLYNEQFF. CDR3 sequence (DNA): TGCAGCGTTTCCCGGGGCACACTCTACAATGAGCAGTTCTTC.

The chain couples TRBV19 to TRBJ2-7; the D gene is possibly TRBD1 (5 bases). The CDR3 totals 14 residues. Germline lookup yields CDR1 LNHDA and CDR2 SQIVND (reference sequence). V lost 1 base to trimming and J lost 3 bases, with 10 bases between them. CDR3 sequence: CASSIGRVGYEQYF. In DNA form, the CDR3 reads TGTGCCAGTAGTATAGGCAGGGTAGGCTACGAGCAGTACTTC.